This T cell receptor beta chain was profiled in a study of blood T cell repertoires in COVID-19. Study-wide background: The origin of the acute and convalescent COVID-19 samples was the United States, Italy and Spain. PBMCs, B-cell-depleted T cells, or T cells were the source of the cDNA or gDNA that made up the material.

Enrollment of patients from Seattle took place during active infection, with longitudinal follow-up. CDR3 length: 15 amino acids. In the source study's methods: Researchers report that nucleated cell counts were estimated from reference gene primer amplification. The repertoire was sequenced with immunoSEQ multiplex PCR; TCRdb's copy has only in-frame clones and lacks some. Clone size and V and J calls were adopted from that table, with D and trimming inferred from the DNA. Among 100,000 to 150,000 clones listed, approximately 85% were seen once. The chain links TRBV21-1 to TRBJ1-2; TRBD1 is the table's D call, not checked against the DNA. TRBV21-1 corresponds to a pseudogene. This receptor was taken from a woman of 80 years or more with COVID-19, enrolled during active disease. Sequenced sample: peripheral blood. The CDR3 DNA reads as TGTGCCAGCAGCCCCCGGGACACCGCTAACTATGGCTACACCTTC. Translated, it gives CASSPRDTANYGYTF.